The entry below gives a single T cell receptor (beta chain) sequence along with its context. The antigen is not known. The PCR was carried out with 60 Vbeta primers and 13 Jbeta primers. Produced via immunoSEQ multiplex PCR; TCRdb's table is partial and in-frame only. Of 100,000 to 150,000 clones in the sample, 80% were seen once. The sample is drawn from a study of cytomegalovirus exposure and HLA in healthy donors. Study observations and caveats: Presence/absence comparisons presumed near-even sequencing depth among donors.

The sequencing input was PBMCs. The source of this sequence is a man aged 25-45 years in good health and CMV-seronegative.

The CDR3: CASSAAGPSYNEQFF. DNA for the CDR3: TGTGCCAGCAGCGCAGCGGGGCCCTCCTACAATGAGCAGTTCTTC. The J gene is TRBJ2-1, the V gene TRBV9; 7 bases map to TRBD2. CDR3 size: 15 residues. J was trimmed by 0 bases and V by 3 bases; bases with no gene match: 3. Germline values: CDR1 SGDLS, CDR2 YYNGEE.